Presented here are 6 T cell receptor beta chains from one specimen sequenced in a study of blood T cells in healthy people across ages (dated by TCRdb to between 2014 and 2017). To prepare the library, 5' RACE was applied. The data were produced on an Illumina HiSeq 2500. The second PCR ran for roughly 6 to 11 cycles and used a J-beta primer mix along with a sample-barcoded 5' primer. TCRdb reworked the public reads: Q25 trimming with fastp, MiXCR clone assembly, productive beta chains retained. Merged by CDR3 protein, the rows form single entries marked with the most common genes and DNA. The sample table lists approximately 780,000 distinct CDR3 sequences, more than 25% of them with a count of one. The top ten clonotypes cover 2.5% to 3.5% of the sample. The same specimen was also included in a second study, on T cells of mothers and their children.

The sample was blood. The receptors come from a boy between 5 and 17 years old in good health.

This chain connects TRBV2 to TRBJ2-1; TRBD1 is a possible D gene (5 bases). The germline V and J ends were trimmed by 8 bases and 6 bases, with 17 bases remaining between them. Germline loops: CDR1 SNHLY, CDR2 FYNNEI. CDR3 size: 14 residues. CDR3 nucleotide sequence: TGTGCCAGCGGGGCGGTAAGGGATCCCAATGAGCAGTTCTTC. Amino acid sequence: CASGAVRDPNEQFF.

At least ten counts were recorded for this clonotype. The chain carries TRBV28 and TRBJ2-4, with D tentatively TRBD2 (7 bases). Looked up from germline, CDR1 is MDHEN and CDR2 is SYDVKM. Trimming pared 11 bases from V and 8 bases from J, leaving 13 bases between. The CDR3 has 11 residues. The CDR3 region has the DNA TGTGCCTCCACAGGGAGGGACATTCAGTACTTC. This codes for CASTGRDIQYF.

This clonotype showed up just a few times. The chain links TRBV9 to TRBJ1-2; 7 nucleotides line up with TRBD1. Germline loops: CDR1 SGDLS, CDR2 YYNGEE. V was pared by 2 bases and J by 4 bases, with 11 bases of the junction left unmatched. The CDR3 contains 16 residues. DNA for the CDR3: TGTGCCAGCAGCGTGACAGGGAGAAAGTTTGGCTATGGCTACACCTTC. Translated: CASSVTGRKFGYGYTF. Together with reference TRBV9 and TRBJ1-2, the CDR3 gives the full variable domain: DSGVTQTPKHLITATGQRVTLRCSPRSGDLSVYWYQQSLDQGLQFLIQYYNGEERAKGNILERFSAQQFPDLHSELNLSSLELGDSALYFCASSVTGRKFGYGYTFGSGTRLTVV.

This clonotype was picked up many times. The genes are TRBV12-3 or TRBV12-4 and TRBJ2-1, with unresolved D. The CDR3 runs 15 residues. V was cut by 2 bases and J by 2 bases, with 10 bases left in between. The CDR3: CASSLPRTAYNEQFF. CDR3 nucleotides: TGTGCCAGCAGTTTACCCCGGACGGCCTACAATGAGCAGTTCTTC.

The chain links TRBV10-3 to TRBJ2-7, with a tentative D call TRBD2 (6 bases). With 10 bases removed from V and 7 bases from J, the gap between germline ends came to 17 bases. The CDR3 is 12 amino acids. CDR1 and CDR2 from the germline V gene are ENHRY and SYGVKD. The CDR3 bases are TGTGCCACCCAACTAGCCCGGGGGGAGCAGTACTTC. Translating gives CATQLARGEQYF.

This sequence joins TRBV6-6 and TRBJ1-2; 7 positions match TRBD1. Germline CDR1 is MNHNY and CDR2 is SVGAGI (reference sequence). V lost 3 bases and J lost 6; bases outside the gene matches: 4. CDR3 size: 13 residues. In DNA, the CDR3 is TGTGCCAGCAGTTATTACCAGGGGGATGGCTACACCTTC. Translating gives CASSYYQGDGYTF.